The present T cell receptor beta chain was sequenced within a study of cytomegalovirus exposure and HLA in healthy donors. Despite likely unrecorded immune exposures, the donors were nominally healthy at the time of sampling. The PCR employed 60 Vbeta primers together with 13 Jbeta primers. Produced via immunoSEQ multiplex PCR; TCRdb's table is partial and in-frame only. The sample has 95,000 to 150,000 clones, 74% seen once. A remark on this clone: Its specificity is not known.

Overall study results and limits: In a later analysis, DRB1 alleles had the most associated TCRs; HLA-C alleles the fewest. Most of the TCR beta V segments (in an earlier analysis) were productive either about 87% or about 30% of the time. When analyzed later, a missense DCLRE1C variant was found to be linked to TCR beta V- and J-gene trimming.

Germline-derived CDR1 and CDR2 are SNHLY and FYNNEI. This CDR3 is 14 amino acids long. Trimming stripped 6 bases from V and 0 bases from J, with 12 bases between. The TCR was taken from a woman in her forties or fifties in good health and CMV-seropositive. This chain joins TRBV2 and TRBJ2-7; D is possibly TRBD1 (6 bases). The sequenced sample was PBMCs. As DNA, the CDR3 is TGTGCCAGCAGGCTCAGGGGAAGCTCCTACGAGCAGTACTTC. This gives the protein CASRLRGSSYEQYF.